This T cell receptor (beta chain) was retrieved from a study of radiation and T cells in renal cell carcinoma. General study results and limits: From baseline, blood top tumor clonotypes peaked at 2 weeks post-radiation. Baseline intratumoral clonotype presence is unknown without pretreatment biopsies.

This CDR3 is built from 16 residues. CDR1 is ENHRY and CDR2 is SYGVKD in the germline V gene. The V gene end was trimmed by 10 bases and the J gene end by 0 bases; junction bases not matched to a gene: 10. This clone was counted only a few times. What it recognizes is unknown. The time point was: blood 4 weeks post-SBRT, at nephrectomy. Treatment reported: 15 Gy SBRT to primary tumor, nephrectomy 4 weeks later. Nephrectomy followed 15 Gy stereotactic body radiation by 4 weeks. Profiled with immunoSEQ multiplex PCR; TCRdb holds only in-frame clones, not every one. Here the sample spans roughly 100,000 clones, around 84% being singletons.

This TCR was recovered from a man aged 55 to 70 with renal cell carcinoma. The sequencing here drew on blood, taken from a patient whose treatment included radiotherapy and nephrectomy. The chain links TRBV10-3 to TRBJ2-2; 8 nucleotides match TRBD1. DNA for the CDR3: TGTGCCACCCGCCAGGGGGCCCGCGCGAACACCGGGGAGCTGTTTTTT. Translating it yields CATRQGARANTGELFF.